This T cell receptor beta chain is drawn from a study of T cells in tumors after PD-1 blockade. At the level of the study: Some patients also took daily vismodegib 150 mg during anti-PD-1 treatment. Notes on the study in general: Some novel exhausted tumor clones appeared in pre-treatment blood, suggesting peripheral recruitment. Only pre- versus post-treatment comparisons showed clonal replacement.

The CDR3 spans 15 residues. Germline V gives CDR1 KGHDR, CDR2 SFDVKD. Trimming cost V 3 bases and J 5 bases; bases outside gene matches: 8. TCRdb keeps only in-frame clones here, not all; method: immunoSEQ multiplex PCR. This table has about 12,000 clones, roughly two thirds appearing once. Before and after PD-1 blockade, biopsies were collected from the same primary tumor site. On this clone itself: Antigen: not known.

This rearrangement joins TRBV24-1 to TRBJ2-5, with TRBD1 matching over 7 bases. This specimen consisted of tumor tissue, obtained before anti-PD-1 treatment. This sequence originates from a human donor with basal cell carcinoma. The CDR3 reads CATSDRKGAGETQYF. For the CDR3, the DNA is TGTGCCACCAGTGATCGAAAGGGGGCAGGTGAGACCCAGTACTTC.